Shown below are 9 T cell receptor beta chains from a single sample sequenced in a study of blood T cell repertoires in COVID-19. TCRdb keeps only in-frame clones here, not all; method: immunoSEQ multiplex PCR. Found here are under 150,000 clones, 81% of them singletons; the top ten hold approximately 1.5%. Input material: peripheral blood. The receptors originated from a man in his forties or fifties with acute or convalescent COVID-19.

The rearrangement joins TRBV6-1 to TRBJ1-2; D may be TRBD1 (5 bases). The germline V and J ends were trimmed by 2 bases and 3 bases, with 10 bases remaining between them. Looked up from germline, CDR1 is MNHNS and CDR2 is SASEGT. The length of the CDR3 is 14 residues. In nucleotides, the CDR3 is TGTGCCAGCAGTGAAAGGGGTATGGACTATGGCTACACCTTC. As protein: CASSERGMDYGYTF.

The chain recombines TRBV7-9 with TRBJ1-1; no definite D call. The CDR3 totals 11 residues. Germline CDR1 and CDR2: SEHNR and FQNEAQ (reference sequence). With 10 bases removed from V and 1 base from J, the gap between germline ends came to 7 bases. CDR3 DNA: TGTGCCATCCTCAGGAACACTGAAGCTTTCTTT. Its translation: CAILRNTEAFF.

DNA for the CDR3: TGTGCCAGCAGCTTCGCGTTTACAGGGGGCGGATACGAGCAGTACTTC. It encodes CASSFAFTGGGYEQYF. The chain is built from TRBV11-2 and TRBJ2-7, with 9 bases fitting TRBD1. This CDR3 comprises 16 residues. J gave up 4 bases and V 3 bases, and 10 bases lay outside the gene matches. The germline V gene encodes CDR1 SGHAT and CDR2 FQNNGV.

The rearrangement links TRBV12-3 or TRBV12-4 to TRBJ2-7; D is possibly TRBD1 (6 bases). CDR3 size: 13 residues. The germline V and J ends were trimmed by 6 bases and 6 bases, with 15 bases remaining between them. CDR3 protein: CASRLTTGTEQYF. DNA for the CDR3: TGTGCCAGCAGGCTGACTACAGGGACCGAGCAGTACTTC.

V usage is TRBV18 and J usage is TRBJ2-7; 9 nucleotides match TRBD1. Germline values: CDR1 KGHSH, CDR2 LQKENI. The length of the CDR3 is 14 residues. V lost 0 bases, J lost 6 bases, and 3 bases stayed unmatched. The CDR3 sequence is CASSPPGQGIEQYF. In nucleotides, the CDR3 is TGTGCCAGCTCACCACCGGGACAGGGAATCGAGCAGTACTTC.

The rearrangement links TRBV5-6 to TRBJ2-7, with no clear D. CDR1 SGHDT and CDR2 YYEEEE come from the germline V gene. The CDR3 totals 17 residues. The V end was cut by 0 bases, the J end by 2 bases, with 18 bases between. The CDR3 DNA is TGTGCCAGCAGCTTGGAACACCGAAGATTCACCACCTACGAGCAGTACTTC. Protein sequence: CASSLEHRRFTTYEQYF. Based on the CDR3 plus reference TRBV5-6 and TRBJ2-7, the full variable domain is DAGVTQSPTHLIKTRGQQVTLRCSPKSGHDTVSWYQQALGQGPQFIFQYYEEEERQRGNFPDRFSGHQFPNYSSELNVNALLLGDSALYLCASSLEHRRFTTYEQYFGPGTRLTVT.

This chain connects TRBV10-2 to TRBJ2-2; TRBD2 matches at 8 bases. Germline V gene lookup returns CDR1 WSHSY and CDR2 SAAADI. V shed 6 bases and J 7 bases; nucleotides not matched to a gene: 10. The CDR3 loop spans 15 amino acids. The CDR3 coding sequence is TGCGCCAGCAGCCTCTCGAACGCGGGGGGCGGGGAGCTGTTTTTT. It codes for CASSLSNAGGGELFF.

V gene TRBV2 combines with J gene TRBJ1-4; D may be TRBD1 (6 bases). V shed 5 bases and J shed 1 base, with 11 bases lying between them. Germline V gives CDR1 SNHLY, CDR2 FYNNEI. CDR3 length: 15 amino acids. CDR3 region: CASSQGGGTNEKLFF. The CDR3, as DNA: TGTGCCAGCAGTCAAGGGGGGGGAACTAATGAAAAACTGTTTTTT. Full variable domain (rest looked up from reference TRBV2 and TRBJ1-4): EPEVTQTPSHQVTQMGQEVILRCVPISNHLYFYWYRQILGQKVEFLVSFYNNEISEKSEIFDDQFSVERPDGSNFTLKIRSTKLEDSAMYFCASSQGGGTNEKLFFGSGTQLSVL.

This clone was recorded a few times. V gene TRBV10-1 combines with J gene TRBJ2-7; D perhaps matches TRBD1 (5 bases). V lost 1 base, J lost 5 bases, and 18 bases lay in between. Germline V CDR1 and CDR2: WNHNN, SYGVQD (reference sequence). The CDR3 runs to 16 residues. This CDR3 is CASSEWAGPDRHEQYV. For the CDR3, the DNA is TGCGCCAGCAGTGAGTGGGCAGGGCCTGACCGTCACGAGCAGTACGTC.